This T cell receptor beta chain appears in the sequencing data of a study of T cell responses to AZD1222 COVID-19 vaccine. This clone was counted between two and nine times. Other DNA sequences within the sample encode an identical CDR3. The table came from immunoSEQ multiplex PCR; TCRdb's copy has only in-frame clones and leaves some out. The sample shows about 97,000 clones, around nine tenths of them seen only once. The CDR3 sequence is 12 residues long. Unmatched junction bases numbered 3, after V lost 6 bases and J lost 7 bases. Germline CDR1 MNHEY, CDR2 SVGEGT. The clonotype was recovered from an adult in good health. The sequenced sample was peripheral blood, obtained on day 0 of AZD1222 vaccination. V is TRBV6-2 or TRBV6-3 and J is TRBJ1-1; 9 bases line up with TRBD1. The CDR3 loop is CASSQTGGEAFF. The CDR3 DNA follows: TGTGCCAGCAGCCAGACAGGGGGTGAAGCTTTCTTT.